A single T cell receptor beta chain is shown here with its context. The antigen remains unidentified. The data are from a study of blood T cells in healthy people across ages. Study-level findings and limits: Getting older went along with TCR beta diversity per million T cells dropping roughly linearly. Higher diversity and more naive CD4+ cells were features of long-lived donors, compared to aged donors. Unsorted PBMC material precluded a definitive naive versus antigen-experienced comparison.

Russia was home to the donors, healthy Caucasian individuals aged about 6 to 90. J was trimmed by 1 base and V by 3 bases; bases with no gene match: 4. Germline loops: CDR1 MNHEY, CDR2 SMNVEV (reference sequence). CDR3 size: 17 residues. The authors ran a second PCR of 7 to 11 cycles using a sample-barcoded 5' primer and a J-beta primer mix. TCRdb called the 5' RACE reads again in MiXCR, with one record for every CDR3 protein. Among fewer than 1,000,000 distinct CDR3 sequences listed, about half were seen once. Sequencing input: blood. The source of this sequence is a man older than 75 in good health. This chain uses TRBV27 with TRBJ2-3, with TRBD2 matching over 13 bases. CDR3 residues: CASSFGTSGKGTDTQYF. In nucleotides, the CDR3 is TGTGCCAGCAGTTTCGGGACTAGCGGGAAGGGCACAGATACGCAGTATTTT.